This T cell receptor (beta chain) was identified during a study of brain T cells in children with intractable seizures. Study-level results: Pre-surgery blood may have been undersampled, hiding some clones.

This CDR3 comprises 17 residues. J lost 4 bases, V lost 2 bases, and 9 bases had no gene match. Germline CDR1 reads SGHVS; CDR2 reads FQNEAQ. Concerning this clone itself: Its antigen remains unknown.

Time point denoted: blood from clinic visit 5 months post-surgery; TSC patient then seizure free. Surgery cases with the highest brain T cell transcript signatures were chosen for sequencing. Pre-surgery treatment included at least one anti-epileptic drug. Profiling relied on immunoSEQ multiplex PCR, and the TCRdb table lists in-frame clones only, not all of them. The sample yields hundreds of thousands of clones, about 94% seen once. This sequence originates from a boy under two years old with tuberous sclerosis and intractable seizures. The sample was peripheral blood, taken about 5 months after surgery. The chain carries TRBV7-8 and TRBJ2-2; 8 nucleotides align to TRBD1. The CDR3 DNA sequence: TGTGCCAGCAGCTTATTAGGCGGACAGGGAGGCACCGGGGAGCTGTTTTTT. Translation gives CASSLLGGQGGTGELFF. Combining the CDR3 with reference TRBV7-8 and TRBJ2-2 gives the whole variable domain GAGVSQSPRYKVAKRGQDVALRCDPISGHVSLFWYQQALGQGPEFLTYFQNEAQLDKSGLPSDRFFAERPEGSVSTLKIQRTQQEDSAVYLCASSLLGGQGGTGELFFGEGSRLTVL.